This entry lists 28 T cell receptor beta chains sequenced from one sample in a study of cytomegalovirus exposure and HLA in healthy donors. Sequencing was performed with immunoSEQ multiplex PCR; in TCRdb, only in-frame clones are kept and a portion is missing. The sample carries some 90,000 clones, 87% recorded once. The material sequenced was PBMCs. The origin of the receptors is a woman younger than 45 in good health and CMV-seronegative.

The chain links TRBV28 to TRBJ2-2, with D uncertain. Germline V gene sequence: CDR1 MDHEN, CDR2 SYDVKM. The CDR3 spans 16 residues. Deletions cut 4 bases from V and 2 bases from J, with 14 bases between. CDR3 sequence (DNA): TGTGCCAGCAGTTCCGTGGGCAGGATTAACACCGGGGAGCTGTTTTTT. Translated, it gives CASSSVGRINTGELFF.

The gene calls are TRBV7-3 and TRBJ2-2; tentative D call: TRBD2 (5 bases). CDR1 and CDR2 from the germline V gene are SGHTA and FQGTGA. Trimming shortened V by 2 bases and J by 0 bases, and 10 bases separated the two germline ends. There are 16 residues in the CDR3. CDR3 in DNA: TGTGCCAGCAGCTTAGGTCTAGCAGCGAACACCGGGGAGCTGTTTTTT. Its translation is CASSLGLAANTGELFF.

In its sample, this clone was seen many times. The rearrangement links TRBV6-6 to TRBJ1-2; 8 bases fit TRBD1. Trimming at V came to 4 bases and at J to 2 bases, leaving 6 bases not matched to a gene. This CDR3 is 15 amino acids long. Germline CDR1 and CDR2: MNHNY and SVGAGI (reference sequence). The CDR3 region has the DNA TGTGCCAGCAGTTCCCTGAGGACAGGGAACTATGGCTACACCTTC. It yields the protein CASSSLRTGNYGYTF.

The chain links TRBV6-1 to TRBJ1-1, with D unclear. The CDR3 sequence is 13 residues long. Germline loops: CDR1 MNHNS, CDR2 SASEGT. The germline V and J ends were trimmed by 4 bases and 10 bases, with 16 bases remaining between them. The CDR3 reads CASSGLISTGAFF. The CDR3 DNA reads TGTGCCAGCAGTGGCCTAATTAGTACGGGAGCTTTCTTT.

J is TRBJ2-6 and V is TRBV5-4; possibly TRBD1 for D (5 bases). From germline, CDR1 is SGHNT and CDR2 YYREEE (reference sequence). Trimming stripped 2 bases from V and 3 bases from J, with 18 bases between. This CDR3 region has 18 residues. CDR3 DNA: TGTGCCAGCAGCTTTAAGACAGCCCCTTTTGGTGGGGCCAACGTCCTGACTTTC. Its translation is CASSFKTAPFGGANVLTF.

The chain is built from TRBV25-1 and TRBJ2-3, with D possibly matching TRBD1 (6 bases). V lost 3 bases and J 0 bases, leaving 10 bases between the germline ends. Germline values: CDR1 MGHDK, CDR2 SYGVNS. This CDR3 spans 15 amino acids. CDR3 sequence reads: CASSESGGSTDTQYF. The CDR3 region has the DNA TGTGCCAGCAGTGAGAGTGGGGGCAGCACAGATACGCAGTATTTT.

The genes are TRBV7-6 and TRBJ2-1, with TRBD2 identical over 7 bases. Per the germline V gene, CDR1 is SGHVS and CDR2 is FNYEAQ. V trimming: 3 bases; J trimming: 1 base; junction bases outside the gene matches: 6. The CDR3 length is 16 residues. The DNA for the CDR3 is TGTGCCAGCAGCTTGATGCGGGGGTCTTCCTACAATGAGCAGTTCTTC. Translation gives CASSLMRGSSYNEQFF.

In regard to this clone: The identical CDR3 is also encoded by other nucleotide sequences in the sample. The chain links TRBV9 to TRBJ2-3, with D perhaps matching TRBD2 (7 bases). Trimming shortened V by 0 bases and J by 6 bases, and 11 bases separated the two germline ends. Looked up from germline, CDR1 is SGDLS and CDR2 is YYNGEE. The CDR3 consists of 14 residues. The CDR3 bases are TGTGCCAGCAGCGTAGCGGGGGGCCCCGATACGCAGTATTTT. Translation: CASSVAGGPDTQYF.

The CDR3 loop is CASSPSLPGQGDEQYF. The CDR3, as DNA: TGTGCCAGCTCGCCCTCATTACCGGGACAGGGTGACGAGCAGTACTTC. This rearrangement joins TRBV18 to TRBJ2-7; TRBD1 aligns across 9 bases. CDR1 and CDR2 from the germline V gene are KGHSH and LQKENI. This CDR3 region has 16 residues. Trimming took 6 bases from V and 5 from J; bases not matched to a gene: 14.

The chain links TRBV13 to TRBJ1-3, with D perhaps matching TRBD1 (5 bases). V lost 1 base, J lost 2 bases, and 9 bases lay in between. This CDR3 region has 15 residues. CDR1 and CDR2 (germline): PRHDT, FYEKMQ (reference sequence). In nucleotides, the CDR3 is TGTGCCAGCAGCTTAGAGCCCAGGGCTGGAAACACCATATATTTT. It is translated as CASSLEPRAGNTIYF.

This rearrangement joins TRBV2 to TRBJ2-3; D uncertain. Germline lookup yields CDR1 SNHLY and CDR2 FYNNEI. The ends were cut back, 8 bases at V and 3 bases at J, with 3 bases in the middle. The CDR3 spans 10 residues. This CDR3 is CASLTDTQYF. The CDR3 DNA reads TGTGCCAGCTTAACAGATACGCAGTATTTT.

V is TRBV2 and J is TRBJ2-7, with D perhaps TRBD1 (5 bases). This CDR3 spans 12 amino acids. Trimming removed 7 bases at V and 1 base at J, with 8 bases between. Germline V gene data show CDR1 as SNHLY and CDR2 as FYNNEI. As DNA, the CDR3 is TGTGCCAGCAAACAGGATTCCTACGAGCAGTACTTC. Its translation is CASKQDSYEQYF. Full variable domain (rest looked up from reference TRBV2 and TRBJ2-7): EPEVTQTPSHQVTQMGQEVILRCVPISNHLYFYWYRQILGQKVEFLVSFYNNEISEKSEIFDDQFSVERPDGSNFTLKIRSTKLEDSAMYFCASKQDSYEQYFGPGTRLTVT.

As concerns this clone: Other DNA sequences from this sample encode an identical CDR3 as well. This sequence joins TRBV28 and TRBJ1-5; 10 bases are a match to TRBD1. The germline V gene encodes CDR1 MDHEN and CDR2 SYDVKM. The junction had 8 bases not matched to a gene; V was cut back by 6 bases and J by 0 bases. The CDR3 contains 17 residues. CDR3 DNA sequence: TGTGCCAGCAGGAACAGGGACAGGGGCTATAGCAATCAGCCCCAGCATTTT. This translates into CASRNRDRGYSNQPQHF. Using reference TRBV28 and TRBJ1-5 for the parts outside the CDR3, the full variable domain is DVKVTQSSRYLVKRTGEKVFLECVQDMDHENMFWYRQDPGLGLRLIYFSYDVKMKEKGDIPEGYSVSREKKERFSLILESASTNQTSMYLCASRNRDRGYSNQPQHFGDGTRLSIL.

The chain combines TRBV7-2 with TRBJ2-7, with TRBD2 matching over 8 bases. This CDR3 region has 14 residues. Germline CDR1 is SGHTA and CDR2 is FQGNSA. With 5 bases clipped from V and 7 bases from J, the junction kept 10 bases outside the gene matches. The CDR3 here is CASSPGGTIREQYF. The CDR3 nucleotides read TGTGCCAGCAGCCCGGGAGGGACTATAAGGGAGCAGTACTTC. Full variable domain (outside the CDR3, taken from reference TRBV7-2 and TRBJ2-7): GAGVSQSPSNKVTEKGKDVELRCDPISGHTALYWYRQSLGQGLEFLIYFQGNSAPDKSGLPSDRFSAERTGGSVSTLTIQRTQQEDSAVYLCASSPGGTIREQYFGPGTRLTVT.

This clone was counted a single time. V is TRBV28 and J is TRBJ2-2; a weak D match, TRBD2 (6 bases). Germline values: CDR1 MDHEN, CDR2 SYDVKM. CDR3 length equals 15 residues. V lost 3 bases and J 4 bases, leaving 12 bases between the germline ends. The CDR3 sequence: CASSFFGSGTGELFF. The CDR3 DNA reads TGTGCCAGCAGTTTCTTCGGGAGTGGCACCGGGGAGCTGTTTTTT.

This clone was recorded only once. The genes are TRBV19 and TRBJ1-2; D gene unclear. V lost 0 bases, J lost 8 bases, and 16 bases lay in between. Germline CDR1 and CDR2: LNHDA and SQIVND (reference sequence). The CDR3 has 15 residues. The CDR3 DNA is TGTGCCAGTAGTATAGATCTGGAGTTTTTGGAAGGCTACACCTTC. Encoded protein: CASSIDLEFLEGYTF.

The V and J genes are TRBV7-2 and TRBJ2-7, with D perhaps matching TRBD2 (6 bases). V dropped 2 bases and J dropped 4 bases, with 12 bases sitting between them. Germline V gene data show CDR1 as SGHTA and CDR2 as FQGNSA. The CDR3 is 14 residues long. CDR3: CASSLYGRGYEQYF. In nucleotides, the CDR3 is TGTGCCAGCAGCTTATACGGGAGAGGGTACGAGCAGTACTTC.

This sequence joins TRBV7-6 and TRBJ1-3, with D tentatively TRBD1 (5 bases). The V gene lost 6 bases and the J gene lost 0 bases, with 21 bases spanning the gap. Germline lookup yields CDR1 SGHVS and CDR2 FNYEAQ. The CDR3 contains 18 residues. This CDR3 is CASSNRLGGAFSGNTIYF. CDR3 DNA sequence: TGTGCCAGCAGTAACCGGCTCGGGGGAGCATTCTCTGGAAACACCATATATTTT.

This clone has a handful of counts. The chain recombines TRBV5-4 with TRBJ2-7, with 11 bases aligning to TRBD1. Germline V lookup: CDR1 SGHNT, CDR2 YYREEE (reference sequence). The V gene end was trimmed by 4 bases and the J gene end by 6 bases; junction bases not matched to a gene: 12. CDR3 size: 16 residues. CDR3 sequence reads: CASSPFLGQGASEQYF. The CDR3 coding sequence is TGTGCCAGCAGCCCCTTCCTTGGACAGGGGGCGAGCGAGCAGTACTTC.

The chain combines TRBV11-2 with TRBJ2-7, with a possible D match to TRBD1 (6 bases). The V and J ends lost 1 base and 2 bases respectively, with 9 bases between them. The CDR3 has 14 amino acids. Germline loops: CDR1 SGHAT, CDR2 FQNNGV. The chain's CDR3 is CASSLGAGAYEQYF. In DNA, the CDR3 is TGTGCCAGCAGCTTAGGAGCAGGGGCCTACGAGCAGTACTTC.

The rearrangement uses TRBV4-2 and TRBJ2-1; D unclear. This CDR3 is 17 amino acids long. With 0 bases removed from V and 4 bases from J, the gap between germline ends came to 16 bases. The germline V gene encodes CDR1 LGHNA and CDR2 YNFKEQ. The CDR3, as DNA: TGTGCCAGCAGCCAAGATTCTCAAGGAGTCCCTTACAATGAGCAGTTCTTC. It specifies CASSQDSQGVPYNEQFF.

The V gene is TRBV9, the J gene TRBJ1-4; weak D call: TRBD1 (6 bases). The germline V gene has CDR1 SGDLS and CDR2 YYNGEE. V gave up 1 base and J gave up 4 bases, with 8 bases separating them. The CDR3 has 14 amino acids. The CDR3 is CASSVNRDNEKLFF. CDR3 DNA: TGTGCCAGCAGCGTAAACAGGGATAATGAAAAACTGTTTTTT.

The chain uses TRBV9 and TRBJ2-1; a weak D match, TRBD2 (5 bases). The CDR3 runs to 13 residues. The V gene lost 2 bases and the J gene lost 9 bases, with 12 bases spanning the gap. Germline CDR1 is SGDLS and CDR2 is YYNGEE. In DNA form, the CDR3 reads TGTGCCAGCAGCGTCGGGGTTAGTGGTGAGCAGTTCTTC. This translates into CASSVGVSGEQFF.

The rearrangement links TRBV2 to TRBJ1-1; tentative D call: TRBD1 (5 bases). Trimming cost V 4 bases and J 1 base, with 13 bases left between them. Germline CDR1 SNHLY, CDR2 FYNNEI. This CDR3 has 15 amino acids. The CDR3 region has the DNA TGTGCCAGCAGTGTGCCGATTGGACAGAACACTGAAGCTTTCTTT. Amino acids: CASSVPIGQNTEAFF.

This clone has a handful of counts. The V gene is TRBV6-6, the J gene TRBJ2-3; 9 bases align to TRBD2. This CDR3 is 16 amino acids long. V shed 5 bases, J shed 5 bases, and the junction held 11 bases outside the gene matches. The germline V gene has CDR1 MNHNY and CDR2 SVGAGI (reference sequence). The CDR3 region has the DNA TGTGCCAGCAGTGGCGGGAGGGCACAGCCACAAGATACGCAGTATTTT. This gives the protein CASSGGRAQPQDTQYF.

The rearrangement links TRBV28 to TRBJ1-4; D is undetermined. CDR1 and CDR2 (germline): MDHEN, SYDVKM. With 8 bases removed from V and 3 bases from J, the gap between germline ends came to 7 bases. This CDR3 is built from 12 residues. CDR3 protein: CASAQANEKLFF. The CDR3, as DNA: TGTGCCAGCGCTCAGGCTAATGAAAAACTGTTTTTT. The full variable domain, with the rest looked up from reference TRBV28 and TRBJ1-4, is DVKVTQSSRYLVKRTGEKVFLECVQDMDHENMFWYRQDPGLGLRLIYFSYDVKMKEKGDIPEGYSVSREKKERFSLILESASTNQTSMYLCASAQANEKLFFGSGTQLSVL.

The chain recombines TRBV4-3 with TRBJ2-7, with 9 bases identical to TRBD2. Per the germline V gene, CDR1 is LGHNA and CDR2 is YSLEER. The CDR3 extends over 14 amino acids. Germline trimming cut 4 bases from V and 7 bases from J; bases unmatched to any gene: 8. The CDR3 region has the DNA TGCGCCAGCAGCCTTATAGCGGGAGTAAGGGAGCAGTACTTC. Its translation: CASSLIAGVREQYF.

J is TRBJ2-5 and V is TRBV27; maybe TRBD1 (6 bases). Germline CDR1 is MNHEY and CDR2 is SMNVEV (reference sequence). The V end lost 6 bases, the J end lost 1 base, and 15 bases lay between the germline ends. CDR3 length: 15 residues. In DNA form, the CDR3 reads TGTGCCAGCAGAGCGGCAGGGGTCCTCCAAGAGACCCAGTACTTC. This codes for CASRAAGVLQETQYF.